The 21 T cell receptor beta chains below all came from one sample that was sequenced in a study of blood T cells in healthy people across ages. PCR was performed a second time for 7 to 11 cycles using a sample-barcoded 5' primer and a J-beta primer mix. TCRdb re-called the 5' RACE reads through MiXCR, storing one row per CDR3 protein. The table shows approximately 820,000 distinct CDR3 sequences, with around 43% occurring only once. Sequencing was performed on blood. These receptors came from a man aged 60 to 69 in good health.

This clonotype was seen more than once but under ten times. Here the CDR3 reads CASSLVKEANLFF. The CDR3 DNA reads TGTGCCAGCAGCTTAGTGAAGGAGGCGAACCTGTTTTTT. The chain recombines TRBV7-8 with TRBJ2-3, with D possibly matching TRBD2 (5 bases). The J call may be wrong; the DNA end is better matched by TRBJ2-2. This CDR3 comprises 13 residues. From germline, CDR1 is SGHVS and CDR2 FQNEAQ.

This clonotype was counted between two and nine times. The rearrangement joins TRBV29-1 to TRBJ1-2; D is undetermined. V was pared by 4 bases and J by 5 bases, with 11 bases between. The V gene's germline CDR1 is SQVTM and CDR2 ANQGSEA. The CDR3 spans 12 residues. This chain's CDR3 is CSVVQQRYGYTF. The CDR3 nucleotides read TGCAGCGTTGTCCAACAGAGGTATGGCTACACCTTC.

The chain joins TRBV12-3 or TRBV12-4 to TRBJ1-5; 7 bases line up with TRBD1. J was trimmed by 9 bases and V by 5 bases; bases with no gene match: 10. This CDR3 spans 14 amino acids. CDR3 sequence (DNA): TGTGCCAGCAGTGTGGTTGACAGGGTACGGCCCCAGCATTTT. It translates to CASSVVDRVRPQHF.

The genes are TRBV21-1 and TRBJ1-2; the table's D call of TRBD1 was not tested on the DNA. TRBV21-1 has pseudogene status. The CDR3 extends over 14 amino acids. CDR3 residues: CASRLDRGSHGYTF. As DNA, the CDR3 is TGTGCCAGCCGCTTAGACAGGGGGAGTCATGGCTACACCTTC.

The chain has TRBV7-2 and TRBJ2-7; D is unclear. Germline V gene lookup returns CDR1 SGHTA and CDR2 FQGNSA. V dropped 6 bases and J dropped 6 bases, with 15 bases sitting between them. CDR3 size: 13 residues. The CDR3 DNA follows: TGTGCCAGCAGGGGCCCCCCGGGTAGCGAGCAGTACTTC. Protein sequence: CASRGPPGSEQYF.

The chain joins TRBV7-2 to TRBJ2-7; D unresolved. Trimming removed 5 bases at V and 6 bases at J, with 20 bases between. The CDR3 has 15 amino acids. Per the germline V gene, CDR1 is SGHTA and CDR2 is FQGNSA. The CDR3 protein is CASSPSGPRRGEQYF. Written as DNA, the CDR3 is TGTGCCAGCAGCCCCTCAGGCCCAAGACGAGGCGAGCAGTACTTC.

The CDR3 DNA is TGTGCCAGCAGCGGAGCGGGACTAGCGGGAGAGACCCAGTACTTC. Translated: CASSGAGLAGETQYF. The rearrangement joins TRBV11-2 to TRBJ2-5, with 12 bases matching TRBD2. J was trimmed by 4 bases and V by 5 bases; bases with no gene match: 5. Germline V CDR1 and CDR2: SGHAT, FQNNGV. There are 15 residues in the CDR3.

The V call is TRBV28, the J call TRBJ1-4; maybe TRBD1 (5 bases). There are 16 residues in the CDR3. CDR1 is MDHEN and CDR2 is SYDVKM in the germline V gene. Trimming took off 1 base at V and 3 bases at J, with 12 bases between the two ends. The CDR3 DNA reads as TGTGCCAGCAGTTTATCCTCCCTGGGGCCTAATGAAAAACTGTTTTTT. Translated: CASSLSSLGPNEKLFF.

In this sample, this clonotype turned up a few times. The chain combines TRBV12-3 or TRBV12-4 with TRBJ2-7; a weak D match, TRBD1 (6 bases). The V end was cut by 4 bases, the J end by 3 bases, with 10 bases between. The CDR3 spans 13 residues. The CDR3 sequence: CASSWDNRYEQYF. The DNA of the CDR3 is TGTGCCAGCAGTTGGGACAACCGCTACGAGCAGTACTTC.

In its sample, this clonotype was seen a few times. The V gene is TRBV7-2, the J gene TRBJ2-1; 7 positions agree with TRBD2. Germline lookup yields CDR1 SGHTA and CDR2 FQGNSA. V gave up 4 bases and J gave up 10 bases; unmatched junction bases: 7. The CDR3 contains 13 residues. The CDR3 nucleotides are TGTGCCAGCAGCTGGACCCGGGGGGAGGAGCAGTTCTTC. This encodes CASSWTRGEEQFF. Full variable domain (remainder filled in from reference TRBV7-2 and TRBJ2-1): GAGVSQSPSNKVTEKGKDVELRCDPISGHTALYWYRQSLGQGLEFLIYFQGNSAPDKSGLPSDRFSAERTGGSVSTLTIQRTQQEDSAVYLCASSWTRGEEQFFGPGTRLTVL.

The chain uses TRBV7-2 and TRBJ2-7, with 9 bases aligning to TRBD2. The CDR3 has 16 residues. Germline values: CDR1 SGHTA, CDR2 FQGNSA. The J segment lost 0 bases and the V segment lost 4 bases, leaving 7 bases of the junction unmatched. Written as DNA, the CDR3 is TGTGCCAGCAGCTGGACTAGCGTAGCCTTCTCCTACGAGCAGTACTTC. Translating gives CASSWTSVAFSYEQYF.

V gene TRBV6-2 or TRBV6-3 combines with J gene TRBJ2-4, with 9 bases that match TRBD1. J was trimmed by 1 base and V by 0 bases; bases with no gene match: 7. This CDR3 has 18 residues. Germline V gene data show CDR1 as MNHEY and CDR2 as SVGEGT. The chain's CDR3 is CASSYSSGQGLAKNIQYF. The CDR3 DNA sequence: TGTGCCAGCAGTTACTCTTCGGGACAGGGCTTGGCCAAAAACATTCAGTACTTC.

The rearrangement links TRBV28 to TRBJ1-1; D is unclear. This CDR3 comprises 16 residues. Trimming stripped 5 bases from V and 1 base from J, with 17 bases between. CDR1 MDHEN and CDR2 SYDVKM come from the germline V gene. CDR3 in amino acids: CASSPAVGGWNTEAFF. CDR3 bases: TGTGCCAGCAGTCCGGCCGTTGGTGGGTGGAACACTGAAGCTTTCTTT.

This clonotype was observed at least ten times. The J gene is TRBJ2-5, the V gene TRBV20-1, with D uncertain. V shed 0 bases and J shed 4 bases, with 3 bases lying between them. CDR1 and CDR2 (germline): DFQATT, SNEGSKA (reference sequence). This CDR3 has 11 residues. CDR3 sequence (DNA): TGCAGTGCTAGAGAGCGAGAGACCCAGTACTTC. This codes for CSARERETQYF.

Regarding this clonotype: Mismatch with germline at one junction end may stem from a read error. The chain combines TRBV5-1 with TRBJ2-7, with D perhaps being TRBD1 or TRBD2 (5 bases each). The J call could be wrong; TRBJ2-5 is a better fit for the DNA end. This CDR3 has 13 residues. Germline lookup yields CDR1 SGHRS and CDR2 YFSETQ. The CDR3 DNA reads TGCGCCAGCCGGGTGGGGGTACAAGTGACCCAGTACTTC. Protein product: CASRVGVQVTQYF.

This clonotype was counted only a few times. The chain uses TRBV12-5 and TRBJ2-3; the match to TRBD2 covers 12 bases. V gave up 6 bases and J gave up 5 bases; unmatched junction bases: 15. The CDR3 spans 18 residues. CDR1 is LGHNT and CDR2 is FRNRAP in the germline V gene. CDR3 amino acids: CASGPHRASGGAVDTQYF. CDR3 nucleotide sequence: TGTGCTAGTGGCCCACATCGGGCTAGCGGGGGGGCCGTAGATACGCAGTATTTT.

This clonotype was counted only a few times. This chain connects TRBV5-6 to TRBJ2-6; D is undetermined. V lost 4 bases to trimming and J lost 1 base, with 6 bases between them. The CDR3 has 14 amino acids. The germline V gene encodes CDR1 SGHDT and CDR2 YYEEEE. The CDR3 reads CASSGPSGANVLTF. CDR3 in DNA: TGTGCCAGCAGCGGTCCTTCTGGGGCCAACGTCCTGACTTTC.

The V call is TRBV20-1, the J call TRBJ2-6; no firm D call. The ends were cut back, 3 bases at V and 4 bases at J, with 4 bases in the middle. There are 12 residues in the CDR3. CDR1 is DFQATT and CDR2 is SNEGSKA in the germline V gene (reference sequence). The CDR3 loop is CSASLGANVLTF. DNA for the CDR3: TGCAGTGCTAGTCTGGGGGCCAACGTCCTGACTTTC.

This clonotype came up a few times. The chain employs TRBV20-1 and TRBJ2-5, with D tentatively TRBD1 (6 bases). The V end was cut by 6 bases, the J end by 2 bases, with 16 bases between. This CDR3 comprises 14 residues. Germline V gene data show CDR1 as DFQATT and CDR2 as SNEGSKA (reference sequence). The CDR3 sequence is CSAQKPGQQETQYF. In nucleotides, the CDR3 is TGCAGTGCCCAAAAACCGGGACAACAAGAGACCCAGTACTTC.

The V and J genes are TRBV18 and TRBJ1-1; D ambiguous. Trimming removed 3 bases at V and 2 bases at J, with 7 bases between. The CDR3 covers 13 residues. Per germline, CDR1 KGHSH and CDR2 LQKENI. The CDR3 here is CASSPQQNTEAFF. DNA for the CDR3: TGTGCCAGCTCACCTCAACAAAACACTGAAGCTTTCTTT.

This chain uses TRBV27 with TRBJ2-7; a weak D match, TRBD1 (6 bases). The germline V gene encodes CDR1 MNHEY and CDR2 SMNVEV (reference sequence). The CDR3 runs to 13 residues. The CDR3 nucleotides are TGTGTTACAAGGGGGTCACCCTCCTACGAGCAGTACTTC. Translating gives CVTRGSPSYEQYF.